Listed below are T cell receptor beta chains from one sample, sequenced in a study of T cells after posttransplantation cyclophosphamide. Only in-frame clones appear in the TCRdb table, and some are missing; sequencing was by immunoSEQ multiplex PCR. The sample yields around 19,000 clones, 95% to 98% seen once. Sequenced: naive CD4+ T cells sorted from PBMCs. The receptors derive from a man in his forties in good health, CMV-negative, and a related stem cell transplant donor. The CDR3 runs from the conserved cysteine through the conserved F or W. Fields, in order: clone size, V gene, D gene, J gene, CDR3 DNA, CDR3 protein. The D gene is left open where the match is weak. Size is stated for part of the rows, as once, few or many counts, or as a class when the clone is expanded.

abundance: once
v_gene: TRBV7-2
d_gene: -
j_gene: TRBJ1-2
CDR3nt: TGTGCCAGCAGCTTAGCGCGGGGGGGAGGAGGCTACACCTTC
CDR3aa: CASSLARGGGGYTF

abundance: -
v_gene: TRBV4-1
d_gene: -
j_gene: TRBJ1-1
CDR3nt: TGCGCCAGCAGCCCCCAGGGGTGGGCTGAAGCTTTCTTT
CDR3aa: CASSPQGWAEAFF

abundance: -
v_gene: TRBV7-2
d_gene: -
j_gene: TRBJ2-5
CDR3nt: TGTGCCAGCAGCTTCGATCGGGGTTACCAAGAGACCCAGTACTTC
CDR3aa: CASSFDRGYQETQYF

abundance: -
v_gene: TRBV14
d_gene: -
j_gene: TRBJ1-1
CDR3nt: TGTGCCAGCAGCCAAAGGCCGGGGGTAGGAGGAACTGAAGCTTTCTTT
CDR3aa: CASSQRPGVGGTEAFF

abundance: -
v_gene: TRBV27
d_gene: TRBD1
j_gene: TRBJ2-7
CDR3nt: TGTGCCAGCAGTTACTGGGACAGGGTTAACGAGCAGTACTTC
CDR3aa: CASSYWDRVNEQYF

abundance: -
v_gene: TRBV6-5
d_gene: -
j_gene: TRBJ1-5
CDR3nt: TGTGCCAGCAGCCTAGCGGAGGGGCTGGATCAGCCCCAGCATTTT
CDR3aa: CASSLAEGLDQPQHF

abundance: -
v_gene: TRBV5-1
d_gene: -
j_gene: TRBJ2-2
CDR3nt: TGCGCCAGCAGCTTGGACGGGAGATCGAACACCGGGGAGCTGTTTTTT
CDR3aa: CASSLDGRSNTGELFF

abundance: -
v_gene: TRBV7-2
d_gene: -
j_gene: TRBJ2-1
CDR3nt: TGTGCCAGCAGCTTAAACCCGGGAACAGCATCTTACAATGAGCAGTTCTTC
CDR3aa: CASSLNPGTASYNEQFF

abundance: -
v_gene: TRBV10-3
d_gene: -
j_gene: TRBJ1-5
CDR3nt: TGTGCCATCTCGGAGGGACGGACAAATCAGCCCCAGCATTTT
CDR3aa: CAISEGRTNQPQHF

abundance: -
v_gene: TRBV28
d_gene: TRBD1
j_gene: TRBJ1-2
CDR3nt: TGTGCCAGCAGTTTCCGGGACAGACTATATGGCTACACCTTC
CDR3aa: CASSFRDRLYGYTF